Presented here are 4 T cell receptor beta chains from one specimen sequenced in a study of spatial heterogeneity in lung cancer. General study findings and limits: The number of expanded tumor alpha and beta chains correlated with mutation number.

For these receptors, no antigen is known. Time point specified: sample taken at primary tumor resection. TCRdb reprocessed the 5' RACE reads via MiXCR and lists one record per CDR3 protein. This sample has a few thousand distinct CDR3 sequences, with around 12% found just once. This specimen was lung tumor tissue, taken at surgery. These receptors were taken from a male donor with early-stage non-small cell lung cancer.

In its sample, this clonotype was seen many times. Because this beta chain is a stray read in a library intended to capture alpha chains, its abundance should not be given much weight. The chain links TRBV5-1 to TRBJ1-5; 7 nucleotides line up with TRBD1. The germline CDR1 and CDR2 sequences are SGHRS and YFSETQ. The V and J ends lost 2 bases and 4 bases, in that order; junction bases with no gene match: 3. CDR3 length equals 14 residues. In DNA form, the CDR3 reads TGCGCCAGCAGCTTAGGGGGCTATAATCAGCCCCAGCATTTT. This gives the protein CASSLGGYNQPQHF.

In this sample, this clonotype is medium-sized (0.01 to 0.1%). This beta chain is an off-target read within a library intended for alpha chains, so its frequency means little. J is TRBJ2-1 and V is TRBV10-3; TRBD2 matches 9 bases. This CDR3 contains 16 residues. CDR1 ENHRY and CDR2 SYGVKD come from the germline V gene. Trimming at V came to 0 bases and at J to 5 bases, leaving 5 bases not matched to a gene. CDR3 nucleotide sequence: TGTGCCATCAGTGAGTCGGTGACTAGCGGAGACAATGAGCAGTTCTTC. This codes for CAISESVTSGDNEQFF.

This clonotype was counted many times. Since it is a stray read in a library aimed at alpha chains, this beta chain has a size that is not meaningful. The V and J genes are TRBV4-1 and TRBJ1-2; weak D call: TRBD1 (6 bases). The CDR3 has 15 amino acids. Germline V gene lookup returns CDR1 MGHRA and CDR2 YSYEKL. V dropped 5 bases and J dropped 5 bases, with 18 bases sitting between them. Written as DNA, the CDR3 is TGCGCCAGCAGCAAGACAGGTGGGACTTGGTATGGCTACACCTTC. This encodes CASSKTGGTWYGYTF.

This clonotype was found many times. This beta chain was picked up by a library intended for alpha chains and is off target, so its count carries little meaning. The chain is built from TRBV5-1 and TRBJ2-1; 9 bases map to TRBD2. Germline-derived CDR1 and CDR2 are SGHRS and YFSETQ. There are 17 residues in the CDR3. Trimming took 3 bases from V and 0 from J; bases not matched to a gene: 7. The CDR3: CASSSGLAKSSYNEQFF. CDR3 nucleotide sequence: TGCGCCAGCAGCTCAGGACTAGCGAAGAGCTCCTACAATGAGCAGTTCTTC.